This T cell receptor beta chain was profiled in a study of shared clonotypes between healthy human individuals. Approximately 100 million PBMCs per unsorted sample were used for genomic DNA. The germline CDR1 and CDR2 sequences are MNHEY and SMNVEV (reference sequence). The CDR3 loop spans 15 amino acids. Ten immunoSEQ deep assay plates were used by the authors to sequence unsorted PBMC DNA. Per the study methods: Filtering of immunoSEQ junctional sequences could not match full-length read filtering. Profiling relied on immunoSEQ multiplex PCR, and the TCRdb table lists in-frame clones only, not all of them. V, J and clone size derive from that table, while D and trimming were established from the DNA sequence. Here the sample spans about half a million clones, 65% to 85% being singletons.

The sample taken for sequencing was PBMCs. V usage is TRBV27 and J usage is TRBJ2-5; TRBD1 aligns across 8 bases. The J call may not be correct, given that the DNA end is closer to TRBJ2-7. This clonotype was sampled from a middle-aged woman in good health. Some clones in this sample may be carry-over from other donors' samples. CDR3 protein: CASSLGTGHTDEQYF. DNA for the CDR3: TGTGCCAGCAGTTTAGGGACAGGACATACGGACGAGCAGTACTTC.